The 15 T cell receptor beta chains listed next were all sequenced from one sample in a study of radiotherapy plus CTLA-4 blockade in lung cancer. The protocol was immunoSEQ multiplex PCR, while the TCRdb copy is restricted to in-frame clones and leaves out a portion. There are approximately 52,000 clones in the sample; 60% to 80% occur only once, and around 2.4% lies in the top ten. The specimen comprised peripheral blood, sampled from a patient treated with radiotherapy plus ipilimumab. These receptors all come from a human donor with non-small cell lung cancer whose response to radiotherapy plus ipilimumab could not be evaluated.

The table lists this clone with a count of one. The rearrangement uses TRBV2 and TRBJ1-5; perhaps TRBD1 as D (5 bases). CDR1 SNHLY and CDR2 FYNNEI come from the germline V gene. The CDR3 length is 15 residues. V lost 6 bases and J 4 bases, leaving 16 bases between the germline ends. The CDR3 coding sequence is TGTGCCAGCAGCGGGACTACATTGGGTAATCAGCCCCAGCATTTT. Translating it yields CASSGTTLGNQPQHF.

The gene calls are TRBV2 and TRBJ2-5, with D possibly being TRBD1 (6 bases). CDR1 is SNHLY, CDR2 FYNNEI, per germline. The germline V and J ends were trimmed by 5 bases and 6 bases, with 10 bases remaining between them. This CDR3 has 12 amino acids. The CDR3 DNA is TGTGCCAGCAGTTCAGGGGTCCAGACCCAGTACTTC. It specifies CASSSGVQTQYF.

The CDR3 coding sequence is TGTGCCAGCAGTTACTCGGGCCGATACTATGGCTACACCTTC. It specifies CASSYSGRYYGYTF. The V gene is TRBV6-5, the J gene TRBJ1-2; D not resolved. The CDR3 consists of 14 residues. Germline lookup yields CDR1 MNHEY and CDR2 SVGAGI. V lost 0 bases and J 3 bases, leaving 8 bases between the germline ends.

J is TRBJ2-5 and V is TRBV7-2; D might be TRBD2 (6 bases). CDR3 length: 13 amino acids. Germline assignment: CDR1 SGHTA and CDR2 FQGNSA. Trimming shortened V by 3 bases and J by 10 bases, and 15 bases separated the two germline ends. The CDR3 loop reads CASSLGIGRGQYF. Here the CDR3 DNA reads TGTGCCAGCAGCTTGGGGATCGGGCGGGGCCAGTACTTC. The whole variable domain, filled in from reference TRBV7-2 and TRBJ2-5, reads GAGVSQSPSNKVTEKGKDVELRCDPISGHTALYWYRQSLGQGLEFLIYFQGNSAPDKSGLPSDRFSAERTGGSVSTLTIQRTQQEDSAVYLCASSLGIGRGQYFGPGTRLLVL.

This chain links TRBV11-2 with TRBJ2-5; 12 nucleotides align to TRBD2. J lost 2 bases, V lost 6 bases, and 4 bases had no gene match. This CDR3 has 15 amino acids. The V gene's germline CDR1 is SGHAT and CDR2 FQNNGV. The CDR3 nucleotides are TGTGCCAGCAGGCGACTAGCGGGAGATCAAGAGACCCAGTACTTC. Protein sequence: CASRRLAGDQETQYF. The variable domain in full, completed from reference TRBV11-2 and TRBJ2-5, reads EAGVAQSPRYKIIEKRQSVAFWCNPISGHATLYWYQQILGQGPKLLIQFQNNGVVDDSQLPKDRFSAERLKGVDSTLKIQPAKLEDSAVYLCASRRLAGDQETQYFGPGTRLLVL.

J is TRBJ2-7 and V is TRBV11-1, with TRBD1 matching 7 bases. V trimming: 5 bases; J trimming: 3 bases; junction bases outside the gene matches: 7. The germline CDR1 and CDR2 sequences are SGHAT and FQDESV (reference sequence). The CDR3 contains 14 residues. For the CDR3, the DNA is TGTGCCAGCAGCCTTAGGGACAGTATCTACGAGCAGTACTTC. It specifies CASSLRDSIYEQYF.

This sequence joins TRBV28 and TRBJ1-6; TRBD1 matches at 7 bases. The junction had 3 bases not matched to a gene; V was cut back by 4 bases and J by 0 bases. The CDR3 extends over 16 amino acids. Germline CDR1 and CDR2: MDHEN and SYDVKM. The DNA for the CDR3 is TGTGCCAGCAGTTCAGGGGGAAGCTCCTATAATTCACCCCTCCACTTT. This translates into CASSSGGSSYNSPLHF.

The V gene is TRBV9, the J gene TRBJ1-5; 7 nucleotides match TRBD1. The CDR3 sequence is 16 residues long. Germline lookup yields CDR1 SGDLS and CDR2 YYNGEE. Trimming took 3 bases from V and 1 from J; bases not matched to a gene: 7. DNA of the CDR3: TGTGCCAGCAGCGCCCAGGGGGGTGGCAGCAATCAGCCCCAGCATTTT. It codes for CASSAQGGGSNQPQHF.

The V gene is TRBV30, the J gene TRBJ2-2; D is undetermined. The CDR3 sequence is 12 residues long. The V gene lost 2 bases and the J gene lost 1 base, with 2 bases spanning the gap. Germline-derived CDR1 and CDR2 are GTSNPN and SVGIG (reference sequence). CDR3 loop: CAWSLNTGELFF. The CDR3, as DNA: TGTGCCTGGAGTCTGAACACCGGGGAGCTGTTTTTT.

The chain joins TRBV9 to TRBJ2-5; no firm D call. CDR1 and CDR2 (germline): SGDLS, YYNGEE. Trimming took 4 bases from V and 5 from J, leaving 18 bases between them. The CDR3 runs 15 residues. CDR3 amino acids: CASSPDLSVGETQYF. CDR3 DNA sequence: TGTGCCAGCAGCCCCGACCTTTCAGTCGGGGAGACCCAGTACTTC.

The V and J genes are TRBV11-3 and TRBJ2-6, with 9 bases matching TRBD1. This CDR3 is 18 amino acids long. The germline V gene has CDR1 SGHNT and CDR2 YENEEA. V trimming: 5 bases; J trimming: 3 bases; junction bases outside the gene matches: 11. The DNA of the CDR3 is TGTGCCAGCAGCATCCCGAGGACAGGGGTGGTTGGGGCCAACGTCCTGACTTTC. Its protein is CASSIPRTGVVGANVLTF.

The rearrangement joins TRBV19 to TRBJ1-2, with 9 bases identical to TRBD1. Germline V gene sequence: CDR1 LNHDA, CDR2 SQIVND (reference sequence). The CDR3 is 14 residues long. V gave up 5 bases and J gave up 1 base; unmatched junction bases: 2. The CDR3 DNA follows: TGTGCCAGTAGTGGGACAGGGTTTAACTATGGCTACACCTTC. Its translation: CASSGTGFNYGYTF. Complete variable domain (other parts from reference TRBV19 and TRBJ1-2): DGGITQSPKYLFRKEGQNVTLSCEQNLNHDAMYWYRQDPGQGLRLIYYSQIVNDFQKGDIAEGYSVSREKKESFPLTVTSAQKNPTAFYLCASSGTGFNYGYTFGSGTRLTVV.

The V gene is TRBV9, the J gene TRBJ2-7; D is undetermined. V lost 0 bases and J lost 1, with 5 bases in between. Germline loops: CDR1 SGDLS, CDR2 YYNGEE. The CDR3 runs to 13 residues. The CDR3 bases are TGTGCCAGCAGCGTAGGTCAGTCCTACGAGCAGTACTTC. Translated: CASSVGQSYEQYF.

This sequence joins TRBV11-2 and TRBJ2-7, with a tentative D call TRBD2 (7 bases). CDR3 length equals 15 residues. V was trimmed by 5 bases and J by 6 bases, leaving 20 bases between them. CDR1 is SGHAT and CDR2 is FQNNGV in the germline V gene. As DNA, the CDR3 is TGTGCCAGCAGCCTCATGGGGGGGGCCCTAGGCGAGCAGTACTTC. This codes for CASSLMGGALGEQYF.

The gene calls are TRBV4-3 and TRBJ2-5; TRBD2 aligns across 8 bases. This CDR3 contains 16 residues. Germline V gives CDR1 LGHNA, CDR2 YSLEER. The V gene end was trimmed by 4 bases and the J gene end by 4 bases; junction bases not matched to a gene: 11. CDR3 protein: CASSPNFPGGGETQYF. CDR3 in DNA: TGCGCCAGCAGCCCCAATTTCCCGGGGGGGGGAGAGACCCAGTACTTC.